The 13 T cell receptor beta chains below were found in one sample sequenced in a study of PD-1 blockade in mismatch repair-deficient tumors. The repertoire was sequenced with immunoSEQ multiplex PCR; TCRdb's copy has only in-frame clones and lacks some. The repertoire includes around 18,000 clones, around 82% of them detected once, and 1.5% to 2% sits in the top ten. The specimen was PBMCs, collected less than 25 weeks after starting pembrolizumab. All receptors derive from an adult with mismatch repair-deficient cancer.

The CDR3 protein is CASSYNRGGANVLTF. As DNA, the CDR3 is TGTGCCAGCAGCTACAACAGGGGGGGGGCCAACGTCCTGACTTTC. The rearrangement uses TRBV25-1 and TRBJ2-6; TRBD1 aligns across 8 bases. Germline CDR1 and CDR2: MGHDK and SYGVNS. The CDR3 spans 15 residues. The J segment lost 4 bases and the V segment lost 6 bases, leaving 5 bases of the junction unmatched. The full variable domain, its missing parts supplied by reference TRBV25-1 and TRBJ2-6, is EADIYQTPRYLVIGTGKKITLECSQTMGHDKMYWYQQDPGMELHLIHYSYGVNSTEKGDLSSESTVSRIRTEHFPLTLESARPSHTSQYLCASSYNRGGANVLTFGAGSRLTVL.

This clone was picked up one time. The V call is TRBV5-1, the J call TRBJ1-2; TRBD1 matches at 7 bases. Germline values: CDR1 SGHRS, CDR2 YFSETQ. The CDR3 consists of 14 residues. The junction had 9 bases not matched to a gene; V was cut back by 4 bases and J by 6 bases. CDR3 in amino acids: CASSKGQYGDGYTF. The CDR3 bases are TGCGCCAGCAGCAAGGGACAGTACGGAGATGGCTACACCTTC. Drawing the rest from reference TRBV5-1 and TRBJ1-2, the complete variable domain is KAGVTQTPRYLIKTRGQQVTLSCSPISGHRSVSWYQQTPGQGLQFLFEYFSETQRNKGNFPGRFSGRQFSNSRSEMNVSTLELGDSALYLCASSKGQYGDGYTFGSGTRLTVV.

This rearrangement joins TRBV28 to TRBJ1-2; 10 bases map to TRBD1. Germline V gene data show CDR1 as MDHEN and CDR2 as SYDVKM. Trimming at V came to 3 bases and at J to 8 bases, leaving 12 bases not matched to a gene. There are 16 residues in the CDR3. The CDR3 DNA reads TGTGCCAGCAGTTTCGGGACAGGGGCCGTTTTGGGGGGCTACACCTTC. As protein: CASSFGTGAVLGGYTF.

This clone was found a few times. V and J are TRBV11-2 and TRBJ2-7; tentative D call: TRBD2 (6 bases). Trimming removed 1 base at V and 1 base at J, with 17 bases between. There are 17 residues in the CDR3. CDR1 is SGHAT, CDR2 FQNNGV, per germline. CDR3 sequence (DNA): TGTGCCAGCAGCTTAGGGGTGGGGGGAGGTGGGTCCTACGAGCAGTACTTC. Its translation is CASSLGVGGGGSYEQYF.

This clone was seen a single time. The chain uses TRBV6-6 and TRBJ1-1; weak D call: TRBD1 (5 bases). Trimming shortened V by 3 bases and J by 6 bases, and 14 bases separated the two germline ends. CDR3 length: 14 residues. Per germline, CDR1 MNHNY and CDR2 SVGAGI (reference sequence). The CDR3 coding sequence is TGTGCCAGCAGTTATGACAGAACTGCCTCTGAAGCTTTCTTT. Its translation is CASSYDRTASEAFF.

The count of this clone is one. CDR3 region: CASRTGAGTDTQYF. For the CDR3, the DNA is TGCGCCAGCAGAACCGGAGCCGGCACAGATACGCAGTATTTT. V is TRBV5-1 and J is TRBJ2-3, with D unresolved. The germline V gene encodes CDR1 SGHRS and CDR2 YFSETQ. The CDR3 is made up of 14 amino acids. Trimming shortened V by 5 bases and J by 1 base, and 11 bases separated the two germline ends.

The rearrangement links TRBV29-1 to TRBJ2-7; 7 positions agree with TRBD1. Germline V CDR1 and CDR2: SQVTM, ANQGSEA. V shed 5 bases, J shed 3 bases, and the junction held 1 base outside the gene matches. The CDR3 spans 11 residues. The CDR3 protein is CSVRDSYEQYF. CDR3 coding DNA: TGCAGCGTTCGGGACAGCTACGAGCAGTACTTC.

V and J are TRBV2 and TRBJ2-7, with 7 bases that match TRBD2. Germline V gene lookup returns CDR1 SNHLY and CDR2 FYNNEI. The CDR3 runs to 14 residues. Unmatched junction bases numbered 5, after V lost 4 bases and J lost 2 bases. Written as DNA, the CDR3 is TGTGCCAGCAGTGCGGTCGGGACTACCTACGAGCAGTACTTC. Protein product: CASSAVGTTYEQYF.

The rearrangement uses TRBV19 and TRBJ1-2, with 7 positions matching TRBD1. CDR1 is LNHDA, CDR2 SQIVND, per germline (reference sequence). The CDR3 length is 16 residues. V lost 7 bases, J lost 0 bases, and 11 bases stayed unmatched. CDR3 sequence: CASTDRGGRANYGYTF. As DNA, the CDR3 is TGTGCCAGTACCGACAGAGGGGGCAGAGCTAACTATGGCTACACCTTC.

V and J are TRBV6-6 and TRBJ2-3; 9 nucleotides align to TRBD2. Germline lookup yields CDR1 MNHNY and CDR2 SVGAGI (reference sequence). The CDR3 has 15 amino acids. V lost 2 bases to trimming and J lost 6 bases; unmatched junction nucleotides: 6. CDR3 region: CASSYRRGGEDTQYF. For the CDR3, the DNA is TGTGCCAGCAGTTACCGGCGGGGGGGGGAGGATACGCAGTATTTT.

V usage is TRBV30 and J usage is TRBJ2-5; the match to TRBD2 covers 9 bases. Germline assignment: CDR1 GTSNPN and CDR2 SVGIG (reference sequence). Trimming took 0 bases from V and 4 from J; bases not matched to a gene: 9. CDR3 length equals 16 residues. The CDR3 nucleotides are TGTGCCTGGAGTGTACCAGCGGGAGGCCAGGGAGAGACCCAGTACTTC. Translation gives CAWSVPAGGQGETQYF.

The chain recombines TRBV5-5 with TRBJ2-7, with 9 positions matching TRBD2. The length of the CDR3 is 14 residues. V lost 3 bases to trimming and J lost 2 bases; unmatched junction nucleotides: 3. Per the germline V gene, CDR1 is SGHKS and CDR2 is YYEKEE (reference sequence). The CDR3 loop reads CASSSLAGAYEQYF. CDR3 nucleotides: TGTGCCAGCAGCTCACTAGCGGGCGCCTACGAGCAGTACTTC. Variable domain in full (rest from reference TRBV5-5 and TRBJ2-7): DAGVTQSPTHLIKTRGQQVTLRCSPISGHKSVSWYQQVLGQGPQFIFQYYEKEERGRGNFPDRFSARQFPNYSSELNVNALLLGDSALYLCASSSLAGAYEQYFGPGTRLTVT.

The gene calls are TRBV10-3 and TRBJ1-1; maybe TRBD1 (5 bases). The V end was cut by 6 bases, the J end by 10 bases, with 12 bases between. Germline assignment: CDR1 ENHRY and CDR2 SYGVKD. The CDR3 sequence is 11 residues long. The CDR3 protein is CAIRYGTGAFF. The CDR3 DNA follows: TGTGCCATCAGGTACGGTACAGGAGCTTTCTTT.